The present T cell receptor beta chain was sequenced within a study of beta chain features in type 1 diabetes (dated by TCRdb to about 2018). As for the study more broadly: Patients and healthy donors did not differ in mean age, gender distribution, total cell number or subset yield. Naive and central memory subsets were obtained from all 30 or so donors, but regulatory and stem cell-like memory subsets were isolated from only 8 patients and roughly eight healthy donors. The study compared the TCRB repertoires of sorted circulating CD4+ T cell subsets in recently diagnosed type 1 diabetes patients with those in matched healthy donors. A total of around 110,000,000 sorted cells were examined across all samples, and a strong correlation was observed between cell number per subset and RNA yield.

The entire isolated RNA was reverse transcribed using the High Capacity cDNA Reverse Transcription Kit, and thus expressed TCRB transcripts were sequenced. Deep immunoSEQ sequencing was applied to naive, central memory and regulatory T cell samples, giving an average of roughly 3.5 million total reads per sample. Sorted cells were lysed in RLT buffer and RNA was extracted with DNase-treated RNeasy Micro or Mini kits, depending on cell number. To prevent cross-contamination, each cell subset was processed individually, whereas patient and healthy donor samples were processed jointly. TCRB sequences were amplified from cDNA with the immunoSEQ multiplex PCR, producing 87-bp fragments spanning the CDR3 region. Sequencing of the amplicons was performed on the Illumina HiSeq platform. As for the original processing: PCR bias was corrected computationally using synthetic template baselines, and reads within Hamming distance 2 were collapsed, with unmergeable singletons discarded. By aligning reads against IMGT, V, D and J genes, CDR3 length, and insertions or deletions at six rearrangement sites were assigned. Within each subset, clonotype counts were normalized to sorted cell number, after which true diversity and Gini coefficients were computed with the tcR R package. The overlap coefficient, calculated on TCRB nucleotide sequences, was used to measure repertoire sharing. The immuneACCESS repertoire file appears here via TCRdb, limited to in-frame rearrangements. These files lack a portion of the clones; in checked studies, under half of the deficit traces to unresolved V genes, and the cause of the others is not known. The D gene and trimming were derived from the DNA, and the V and J assignments and clone size from that table. This sample has some 220,000 clones in its table, and approximately 11% of those were observed once. Clones ranked in the top ten supply 1% to 1.5% of the sample.

General conclusions and limits of the study: Sequencing cDNA rather than genomic DNA could over-represent highly expressing activated cells, although activation and CD3 levels did not differ between groups. Patients with type 1 diabetes made fewer insertions and deleted more nucleotides at VDJ recombination sites, implying thymic rearrangement abnormalities. Naive, central memory and regulatory TCRB repertoires appeared to be more alike among patients than among healthy donors. PCR may preferentially amplify shorter templates, but because patient and control samples were amplified and corrected together, any resulting skew would affect both groups equally. Because small numbers of individuals were included in the HLA sub-analyses, any influence of HLA type on TCRB rearrangement was left unresolved. A moderate but significant shortening of TCRB CDR3 length was observed in type 1 diabetes patients in all four CD4+ subsets.

V is pruned by 4 bases and J by 0 bases, leaving 6 bases of the junction without a gene match. Sequences SGHDT (CDR1) and YYEEEE (CDR2) are obtained from the germline V gene. The CDR3 holds 16 amino acids from the cysteine to the phenylalanine. The only DNA kept is the CDR3, 48 bases in frame from the first base. From each donor, a single peripheral blood sample of 95 to 150 mL on average was drawn into heparinised tubes. Using a panel that included CD45RO, CCR7, CD25, CD127, CD95 and CD27, naive, central memory, regulatory and stem cell-like memory CD4+ T cells were sorted on a BD FACSAria II. Purity was above 98% for every sorted population. Right away, PBMCs were isolated by Lymphoprep density gradient centrifugation and were stained directly, with no culture step. To minimize batch effects, samples were stained and sorted in pairs, one healthy donor with one patient per experiment. In its sample, this clone was seen many times. Its antigen is unknown. Base qualities are missing; no much larger clone stands one base away.

This chain joins TRBV5-6 to TRBJ2-3, with 9 bases in between that match TRBD2. Sequencing input: central memory CD4+ T cells from blood. The TCR originated in a man younger than 35 in good health. The CDR3: CASSTLAGPSTDTQYF. The DNA is TGTGCCAGCAGCACCCTAGCGGGGCCTAGCACAGATACGCAGTATTTT.